The following is a TCR beta chain sequence with its context. Its antigen has not been determined. Per-base qualities were not stored, and no clone one base away is much larger. Each collaborating institution followed its own protocols to collect whole blood in K2EDTA tubes. Collaborator samples were shipped for TCRbeta analysis as frozen whole blood, isolated PBMCs, or DNA extracted from either sample type. This specimen belongs to a study of blood T cell repertoires in COVID-19 (dated by TCRdb to the early 2020s). Some background on the complete study: The collaborator samples originated in the United States, Italy and Spain and spanned the acute and convalescent phases of COVID-19. The samples were drawn from the first 160 participants of the ongoing ImmuneRACE study and from 950 to 1,500 subjects provided by 6 global collaborators. The material from the prospective study consisted of cDNA or gDNA derived from T cells, B-cell-depleted T cells, or PBMCs. Sample metadata almost always included a de-identified subject ID, COVID-19 status, age in years and sex. Deeply sampled blood TCRbeta repertoires from subjects exposed to, actively infected with, or recovered from COVID-19 were included in the dataset. HLA class I and class II types, where available, came from metadata supplied by the sample provider rather than from assay-based typing. A freely available public database, intended as a resource for researchers studying the immune response to SARS-CoV-2, is where the repertoires were released. Results the study describes overall, beyond this receptor: The quantity of clinical and demographic metadata differed by source and by participant and was supplied without curation.

The CDR3 contains 16 residues, cysteine and phenylalanine counted. The CDR3 DNA has 48 bases and is translated from base 1. Sequences SGHNT (CDR1) and YYREEE (CDR2) are obtained from the germline V gene (reference sequence). Trimming takes 2 bases off V and 2 bases off J; junction bases not matched to a gene: 6. The immunoSEQ Assay, a bias-controlled multiplex PCR, was used to amplify TCRbeta CDR3 regions from genomic DNA. Concerning the study's data processing: Nucleated cell counts per sample were estimated from amplification of reference gene primers within the assay. Sequence reads were collapsed and filtered to measure the absolute abundance of every unique TCRbeta CDR3 rearrangement. For each sample, productive Simpson clonality was calculated by taking the square root of Simpson's diversity index across productive rearrangements. Here the immuneACCESS table is served through TCRdb, limited to in-frame sequences with V and J called. Missing clones are a known gap in these copies; in checked studies unresolved V genes cover under half, and the rest lacks a known reason. V, J and clone size reflect that table, while D and trimming were determined from the DNA. This sample comprises 10,000 to 15,000 clones, 65% to 90% of them detected only once. 20% to 30% of the sample is in the top ten clones.

The chain is assembled from TRBV5-4 and TRBJ2-7, and 11 bases in between align with TRBD1. Sequencing was carried out using peripheral blood. The clonotype was recovered from a man aged 35 to 55 with active or convalescent COVID-19. This receptor has the CDR3 CASSFPPGQGAYEQYF. The DNA is TGTGCCAGCAGCTTCCCGCCGGGACAGGGGGCCTACGAGCAGTACTTC.